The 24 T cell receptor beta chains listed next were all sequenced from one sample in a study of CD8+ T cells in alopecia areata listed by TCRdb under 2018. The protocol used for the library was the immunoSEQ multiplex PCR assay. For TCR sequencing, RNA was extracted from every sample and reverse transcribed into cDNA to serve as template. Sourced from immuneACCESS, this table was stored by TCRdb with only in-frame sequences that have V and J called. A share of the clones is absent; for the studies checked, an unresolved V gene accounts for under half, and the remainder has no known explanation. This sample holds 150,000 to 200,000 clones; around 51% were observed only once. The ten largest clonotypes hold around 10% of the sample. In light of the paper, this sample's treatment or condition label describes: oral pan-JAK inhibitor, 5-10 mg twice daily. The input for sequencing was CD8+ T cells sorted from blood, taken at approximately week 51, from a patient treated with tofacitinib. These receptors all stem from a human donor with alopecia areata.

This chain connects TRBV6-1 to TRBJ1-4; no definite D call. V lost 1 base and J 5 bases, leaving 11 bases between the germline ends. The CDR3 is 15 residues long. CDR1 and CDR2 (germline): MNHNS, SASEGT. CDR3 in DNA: TGTGCCAGCAGTGAAGGCAGGACGGAGAATGAAAAACTGTTTTTT. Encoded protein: CASSEGRTENEKLFF.

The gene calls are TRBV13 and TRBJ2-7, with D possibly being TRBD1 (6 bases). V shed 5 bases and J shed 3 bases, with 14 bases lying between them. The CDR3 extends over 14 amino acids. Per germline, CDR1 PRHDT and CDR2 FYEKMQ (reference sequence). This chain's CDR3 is CASSLSGTNYEQYF. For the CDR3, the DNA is TGTGCCAGCAGCCTCTCCGGGACAAACTACGAGCAGTACTTC.

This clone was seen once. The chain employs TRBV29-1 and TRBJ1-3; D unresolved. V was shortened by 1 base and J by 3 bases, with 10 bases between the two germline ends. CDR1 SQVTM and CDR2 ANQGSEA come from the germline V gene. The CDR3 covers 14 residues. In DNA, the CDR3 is TGCAGCGTTGAAGTGCCCCATCATGGAAACACCATATATTTT. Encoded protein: CSVEVPHHGNTIYF. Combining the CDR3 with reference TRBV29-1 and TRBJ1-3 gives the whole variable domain SAVISQKPSRDICQRGTSLTIQCQVDSQVTMMFWYRQQPGQSLTLIATANQGSEATYESGFVIDKFPISRPNLTFSTLTVSNMSPEDSSIYLCSVEVPHHGNTIYFGEGSWLTVV.

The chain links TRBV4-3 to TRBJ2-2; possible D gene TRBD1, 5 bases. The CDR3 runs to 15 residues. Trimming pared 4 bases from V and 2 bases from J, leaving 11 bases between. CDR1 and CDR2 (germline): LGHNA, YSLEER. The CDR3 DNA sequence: TGCGCCAGCAGCCGACCGACAGACAACACCGGGGAGCTGTTTTTT. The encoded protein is CASSRPTDNTGELFF.

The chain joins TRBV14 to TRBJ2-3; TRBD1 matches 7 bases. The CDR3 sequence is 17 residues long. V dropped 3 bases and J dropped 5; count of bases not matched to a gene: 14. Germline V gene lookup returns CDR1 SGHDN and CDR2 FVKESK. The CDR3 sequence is CASSQTRDRVLEDTQYF. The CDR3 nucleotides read TGTGCCAGCAGCCAGACGAGGGACAGAGTATTAGAAGATACGCAGTATTTT.

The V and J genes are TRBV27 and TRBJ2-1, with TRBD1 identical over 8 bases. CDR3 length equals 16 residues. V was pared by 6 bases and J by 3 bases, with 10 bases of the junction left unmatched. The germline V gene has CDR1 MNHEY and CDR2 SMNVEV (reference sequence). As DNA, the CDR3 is TGTGCCAGCAGCACACGGACAGGGACAATCTACAATGAGCAGTTCTTC. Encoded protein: CASSTRTGTIYNEQFF.

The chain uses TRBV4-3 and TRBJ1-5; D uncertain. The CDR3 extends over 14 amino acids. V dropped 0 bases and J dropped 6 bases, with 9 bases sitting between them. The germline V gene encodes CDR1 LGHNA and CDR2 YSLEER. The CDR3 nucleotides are TGCGCCAGCAGCCAAGAACTAGGGCCTCAGCCCCAGCATTTT. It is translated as CASSQELGPQPQHF.

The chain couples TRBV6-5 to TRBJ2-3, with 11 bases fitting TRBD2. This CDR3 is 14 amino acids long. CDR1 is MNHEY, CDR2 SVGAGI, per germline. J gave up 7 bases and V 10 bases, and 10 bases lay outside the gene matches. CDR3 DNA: TGTGCCACCTCCCTAGCGGGGGGACCTAATACGCAGTATTTT. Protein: CATSLAGGPNTQYF.

CDR3 loop: CASSLKENTEAFF. CDR3 bases: TGTGCCAGCAGCTTGAAAGAAAACACTGAAGCTTTCTTT. The chain employs TRBV5-6 and TRBJ1-1; the D is unclear. Trimming took 1 base from V and 2 from J, leaving 6 bases between them. This CDR3 has 13 amino acids. Germline CDR1 reads SGHDT; CDR2 reads YYEEEE.

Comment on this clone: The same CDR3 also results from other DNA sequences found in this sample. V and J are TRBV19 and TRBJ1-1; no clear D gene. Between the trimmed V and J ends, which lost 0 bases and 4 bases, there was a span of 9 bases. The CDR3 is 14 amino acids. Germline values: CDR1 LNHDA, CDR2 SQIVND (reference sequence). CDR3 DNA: TGTGCCAGTAGTATAGACGGCGAGAGCACTGAAGCTTTCTTT. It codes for CASSIDGESTEAFF.

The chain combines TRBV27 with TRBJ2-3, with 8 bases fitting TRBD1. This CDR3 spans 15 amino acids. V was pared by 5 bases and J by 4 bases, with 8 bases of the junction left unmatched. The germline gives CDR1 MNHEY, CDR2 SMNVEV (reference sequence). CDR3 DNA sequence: TGTGCCAGCAGTCTACCGGACAGGGACCCAGATACGCAGTATTTT. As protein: CASSLPDRDPDTQYF.

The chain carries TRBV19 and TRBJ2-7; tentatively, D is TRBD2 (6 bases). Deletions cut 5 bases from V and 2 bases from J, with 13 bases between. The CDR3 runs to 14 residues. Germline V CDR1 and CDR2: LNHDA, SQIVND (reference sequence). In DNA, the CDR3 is TGTGCCAGTAGTGCCGGGACTGGCACCTACGAGCAGTACTTC. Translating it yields CASSAGTGTYEQYF. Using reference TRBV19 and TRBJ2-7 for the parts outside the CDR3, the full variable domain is DGGITQSPKYLFRKEGQNVTLSCEQNLNHDAMYWYRQDPGQGLRLIYYSQIVNDFQKGDIAEGYSVSREKKESFPLTVTSAQKNPTAFYLCASSAGTGTYEQYFGPGTRLTVT.

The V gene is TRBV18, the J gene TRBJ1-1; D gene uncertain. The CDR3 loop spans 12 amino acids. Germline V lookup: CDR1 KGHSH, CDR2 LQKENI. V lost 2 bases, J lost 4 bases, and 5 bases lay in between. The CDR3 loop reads CASSPGPTEAFF. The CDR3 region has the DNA TGTGCCAGCTCACCAGGGCCCACTGAAGCTTTCTTT.

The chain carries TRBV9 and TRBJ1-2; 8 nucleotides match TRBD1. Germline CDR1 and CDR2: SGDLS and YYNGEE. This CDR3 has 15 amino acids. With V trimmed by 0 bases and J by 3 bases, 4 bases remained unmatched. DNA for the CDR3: TGTGCCAGCAGCGTAGAGACAGGGGCGTACTATGGCTACACCTTC. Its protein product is CASSVETGAYYGYTF. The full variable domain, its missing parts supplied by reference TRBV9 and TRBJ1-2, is DSGVTQTPKHLITATGQRVTLRCSPRSGDLSVYWYQQSLDQGLQFLIQYYNGEERAKGNILERFSAQQFPDLHSELNLSSLELGDSALYFCASSVETGAYYGYTFGSGTRLTVV.

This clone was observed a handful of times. The CDR3 sequence: CSVGDRGRGNEQFF. Here the CDR3 DNA reads TGCAGCGTTGGAGACCGGGGAAGGGGGAATGAGCAGTTCTTC. J is TRBJ2-1 and V is TRBV29-1; possible D gene TRBD1, 6 bases. The length of the CDR3 is 14 residues. Germline CDR1 SQVTM, CDR2 ANQGSEA. Trimming removed 4 bases from V and 7 bases from J, with 17 bases in between.

CDR3 amino acids: CASSLGSDTQYF. DNA of the CDR3: TGTGCCAGCAGTTTAGGATCAGATACGCAGTATTTT. The chain has TRBV27 and TRBJ2-3, with D hard to call. This CDR3 has 12 residues. V was cut by 2 bases and J by 4 bases, with 4 bases left in between. Germline V lookup: CDR1 MNHEY, CDR2 SMNVEV (reference sequence).

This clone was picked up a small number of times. The CDR3 nucleotides are TGCGCCAGCAGCTTGGCACAGGACTACGAGCAGTACTTC. As protein: CASSLAQDYEQYF. The gene calls are TRBV5-1 and TRBJ2-7, with a possible D match to TRBD1 (5 bases). Germline-derived CDR1 and CDR2 are SGHRS and YFSETQ. CDR3 length: 13 amino acids. V shed 0 bases and J shed 3 bases, with 7 bases lying between them.

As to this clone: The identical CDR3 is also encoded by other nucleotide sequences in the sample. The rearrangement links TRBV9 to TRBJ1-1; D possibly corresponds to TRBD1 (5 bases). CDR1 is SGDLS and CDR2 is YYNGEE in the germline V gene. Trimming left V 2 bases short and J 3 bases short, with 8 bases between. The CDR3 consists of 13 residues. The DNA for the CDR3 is TGTGCCAGCAGCGTTGGGGGGGACACTGAAGCTTTCTTT. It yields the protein CASSVGGDTEAFF.

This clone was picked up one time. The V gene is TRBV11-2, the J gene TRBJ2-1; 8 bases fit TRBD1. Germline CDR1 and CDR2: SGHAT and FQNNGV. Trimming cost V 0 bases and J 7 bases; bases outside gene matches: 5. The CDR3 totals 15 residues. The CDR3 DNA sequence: TGTGCCAGCAGCTTAGATCTGAACAGGGGGAATGAGCAGTTCTTC. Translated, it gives CASSLDLNRGNEQFF. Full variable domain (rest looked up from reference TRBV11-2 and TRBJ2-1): EAGVAQSPRYKIIEKRQSVAFWCNPISGHATLYWYQQILGQGPKLLIQFQNNGVVDDSQLPKDRFSAERLKGVDSTLKIQPAKLEDSAVYLCASSLDLNRGNEQFFGPGTRLTVL.

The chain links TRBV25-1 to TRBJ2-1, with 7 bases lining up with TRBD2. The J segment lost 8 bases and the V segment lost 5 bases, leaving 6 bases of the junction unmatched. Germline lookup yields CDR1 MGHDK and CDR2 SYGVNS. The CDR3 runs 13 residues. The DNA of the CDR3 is TGTGCCAGCAGTCCCCGGGGGGTCCATGAGCAGTTCTTC. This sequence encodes CASSPRGVHEQFF.

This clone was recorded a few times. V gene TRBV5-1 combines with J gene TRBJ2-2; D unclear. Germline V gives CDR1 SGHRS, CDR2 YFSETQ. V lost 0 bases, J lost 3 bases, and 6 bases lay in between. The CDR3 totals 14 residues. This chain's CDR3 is CASSLVFHTGELFF. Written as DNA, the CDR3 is TGCGCCAGCAGCTTGGTGTTTCACACCGGGGAGCTGTTTTTT.

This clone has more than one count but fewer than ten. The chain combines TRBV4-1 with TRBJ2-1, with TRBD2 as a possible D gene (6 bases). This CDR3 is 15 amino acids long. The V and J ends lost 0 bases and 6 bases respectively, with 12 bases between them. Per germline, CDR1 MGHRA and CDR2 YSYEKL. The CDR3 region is CASSQDGGSGNEQFF. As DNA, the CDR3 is TGCGCCAGCAGCCAAGATGGGGGTAGCGGCAATGAGCAGTTCTTC.

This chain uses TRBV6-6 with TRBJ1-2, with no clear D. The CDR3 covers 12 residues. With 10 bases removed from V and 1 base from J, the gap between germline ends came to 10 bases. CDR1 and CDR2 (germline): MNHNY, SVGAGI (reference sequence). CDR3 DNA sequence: TGTGCCACGGCCTTAGTTAACTATGGCTACACCTTC. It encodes CATALVNYGYTF.

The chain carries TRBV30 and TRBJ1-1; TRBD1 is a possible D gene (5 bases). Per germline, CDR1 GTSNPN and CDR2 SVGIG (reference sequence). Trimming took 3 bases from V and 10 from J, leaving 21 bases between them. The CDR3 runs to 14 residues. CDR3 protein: CAWSDGQGRGLAFF. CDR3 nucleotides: TGTGCCTGGAGCGACGGTCAGGGAAGAGGCTTAGCTTTCTTT.